These 32 T cell receptor beta chains were sequenced from one sample in a study of T cell responses to AZD1222 COVID-19 vaccine. Produced via immunoSEQ multiplex PCR; TCRdb's table is partial and in-frame only. The repertoire holds 120,000 to 150,000 clones, with around nine tenths as singletons. The specimen comprised peripheral blood, sampled 28 days after the second AZD1222 dose. These receptors originate from an adult who received the AZD1222 COVID-19 vaccine.

The V call is TRBV18, the J call TRBJ1-6; D not certain. The CDR3 is made up of 14 amino acids. The ends were cut back, 2 bases at V and 9 bases at J, with 11 bases in the middle. CDR1 is KGHSH, CDR2 LQKENI, per germline. CDR3 sequence: CASSPDSPPSPLHF. The CDR3 nucleotides are TGTGCCAGCTCACCAGACTCTCCTCCTTCACCCCTCCACTTT. Supplemented by reference TRBV18 and TRBJ1-6, the full variable domain reads NAGVMQNPRHLVRRRGQEARLRCSPMKGHSHVYWYRQLPEEGLKFMVYLQKENIIDESGMPKERFSAEFPKEGPSILRIQQVVRGDSAAYFCASSPDSPPSPLHFGNGTRLTVT.

This chain connects TRBV5-8 to TRBJ2-1; TRBD2 aligns across 11 bases. V lost 0 bases to trimming and J lost 4 bases; unmatched junction nucleotides: 3. In germline, CDR1 is SGHTS, CDR2 YDEGEE. This CDR3 has 16 residues. CDR3 coding DNA: TGTGCCAGCAGCTTGGTAGCGGGGGGGAATTACAATGAGCAGTTCTTC. Translating gives CASSLVAGGNYNEQFF.

The rearrangement joins TRBV15 to TRBJ1-2; 7 positions agree with TRBD1. With V trimmed by 5 bases and J by 5 bases, 2 bases remained unmatched. Germline CDR1 is LNHNV and CDR2 is YYDKDF (reference sequence). CDR3 length equals 12 residues. CDR3 DNA sequence: TGTGCCACCAGCGCGACAGGGTATGGCTACACCTTC. Translation gives CATSATGYGYTF.

The chain uses TRBV4-1 and TRBJ1-5; no clear D gene. Deletions cut 0 bases from V and 3 bases from J, with 9 bases between. The CDR3 totals 15 residues. Germline CDR1 is MGHRA and CDR2 is YSYEKL. Written as DNA, the CDR3 is TGCGCCAGCAGCCAAGAGGAGGGATTCAATCAGCCCCAGCATTTT. Translated, it gives CASSQEEGFNQPQHF.

The chain combines TRBV19 with TRBJ1-5; a weak D match, TRBD1 (5 bases). Germline CDR1 LNHDA, CDR2 SQIVND (reference sequence). V was shortened by 7 bases and J by 10 bases, with 26 bases between the two germline ends. The CDR3 is 16 amino acids. CDR3 region: CASTLFGGGARDPQHF. The CDR3 coding sequence is TGTGCCAGTACCTTATTTGGGGGGGGTGCCAGGGATCCCCAGCATTTT.

The gene calls are TRBV7-2 and TRBJ2-2, with D unclear. Germline lookup yields CDR1 SGHTA and CDR2 FQGNSA. The ends were cut back, 1 base at V and 1 base at J, with 10 bases in the middle. The CDR3 totals 16 residues. The CDR3 protein is CASSLVPGLNTGELFF. The CDR3 coding sequence is TGTGCCAGCAGCTTAGTGCCGGGCCTGAACACCGGGGAGCTGTTTTTT.

The genes are TRBV15 and TRBJ1-2; 9 positions match TRBD1. Germline loops: CDR1 LNHNV, CDR2 YYDKDF (reference sequence). The CDR3 is 15 amino acids. J was trimmed by 7 bases and V by 0 bases; bases with no gene match: 6. The CDR3 nucleotides read TGTGCCACCAGCAGAGAGGGACAGGGTGTGGGTGGCTACACCTTC. It encodes CATSREGQGVGGYTF.

V gene TRBV5-6 combines with J gene TRBJ1-5; no firm D call. CDR1 SGHDT and CDR2 YYEEEE come from the germline V gene. The CDR3 runs 16 residues. Trimming took off 3 bases at V and 2 bases at J, with 15 bases between the two ends. CDR3 bases: TGTGCCAGCAGCTCCCCGTGGGCGGCGGGCAATCAGCCCCAGCATTTT. Residues: CASSSPWAAGNQPQHF.

This chain links TRBV5-5 with TRBJ1-1; unclear D gene. V was cut by 2 bases and J by 4 bases, with 9 bases left in between. Per germline, CDR1 SGHKS and CDR2 YYEKEE (reference sequence). The CDR3 is 13 amino acids. CDR3 region: CASSFSWGTEAFF. CDR3 nucleotide sequence: TGTGCCAGCAGCTTTAGCTGGGGCACTGAAGCTTTCTTT.

The rearrangement uses TRBV19 and TRBJ1-2; D may be TRBD1 (5 bases). The CDR3 runs to 14 residues. The V and J ends lost 3 bases and 5 bases respectively, with 13 bases between them. The germline gives CDR1 LNHDA, CDR2 SQIVND (reference sequence). CDR3 region: CASSMQGFGYGYTF. Written as DNA, the CDR3 is TGTGCCAGTAGTATGCAGGGTTTCGGGTATGGCTACACCTTC.

This sequence joins TRBV2 and TRBJ1-4; D is perhaps TRBD1 (5 bases). Germline V lookup: CDR1 SNHLY, CDR2 FYNNEI. Trimming stripped 2 bases from V and 8 bases from J, with 9 bases between. The CDR3 is 13 amino acids. The CDR3 DNA reads TGTGCCAGCAGTGAACAGGGAAGGGAAAAACTGTTTTTT. Translating it yields CASSEQGREKLFF.

The chain is built from TRBV28 and TRBJ1-4; D remains ambiguous. The CDR3 extends over 15 amino acids. The germline V and J ends were trimmed by 6 bases and 1 base, with 12 bases remaining between them. Germline CDR1 MDHEN, CDR2 SYDVKM. This CDR3 reads CASSPRLRTNEKLFF. The CDR3 DNA follows: TGTGCCAGCAGCCCTAGATTACGAACTAATGAAAAACTGTTTTTT.

CDR3 DNA: TGTGCCAGCAGTTACAGCCAGGGAGGTAACTATGGCTACACCTTC. This sequence encodes CASSYSQGGNYGYTF. The chain links TRBV6-6 to TRBJ1-2, with a weak D call TRBD1 (5 bases). V was clipped by 2 bases and J by 1 base, with 11 bases between them. There are 15 residues in the CDR3. CDR1 MNHNY and CDR2 SVGAGI come from the germline V gene (reference sequence).

The J gene is TRBJ2-4, the V gene TRBV10-1; the match to TRBD2 covers 12 bases. The CDR3 is 19 amino acids. Germline CDR1 and CDR2: WNHNN and SYGVQD (reference sequence). Losses at the gene ends were 5 bases for V and 1 base for J; bases not matched to a gene: 12. The CDR3 loop is CASSPGTLTSGSAKNIQYF. CDR3 DNA sequence: TGCGCCAGCAGTCCCGGGACATTGACTAGCGGGAGTGCCAAAAACATTCAGTACTTC.

The V and J genes are TRBV5-4 and TRBJ1-2; 7 bases agree with TRBD1. The length of the CDR3 is 17 residues. The V segment lost 1 base and the J segment 5 bases; nucleotides outside the gene matches: 14. Germline V lookup: CDR1 SGHNT, CDR2 YYREEE (reference sequence). The CDR3 region has the DNA TGTGCCAGCAGCTTGCCCTCACGACAGGGAATTGCTTATGGCTACACCTTC. Protein sequence: CASSLPSRQGIAYGYTF.

The gene calls are TRBV5-5 and TRBJ1-5; perhaps TRBD1 as D (5 bases). The V end lost 2 bases, the J end lost 0 bases, and 12 bases lay between the germline ends. CDR3 length equals 16 residues. Germline lookup yields CDR1 SGHKS and CDR2 YYEKEE (reference sequence). The CDR3 reads CASSLLPDNSNQPQHF. CDR3 DNA: TGTGCCAGCAGCTTATTACCGGACAATAGCAATCAGCCCCAGCATTTT.

The chain employs TRBV7-6 and TRBJ2-1; TRBD2 matches 9 bases. CDR1 and CDR2 from the germline V gene are SGHVS and FNYEAQ. This CDR3 is built from 19 residues. J lost 0 bases, V lost 2 bases, and 11 bases had no gene match. The CDR3 DNA reads as TGTGCCAGCAGCTTAAGCCTAGCGGGGCCCGGGAACTCCTACAATGAGCAGTTCTTC. This codes for CASSLSLAGPGNSYNEQFF.

Only one count was recorded for this clone. This chain uses TRBV5-1 with TRBJ1-1; no clear D gene. The CDR3 is 14 amino acids. Germline CDR1 reads SGHRS; CDR2 reads YFSETQ. V lost 0 bases, J lost 2 bases, and 8 bases lay in between. CDR3 in DNA: TGCGCCAGCAGCTTGGTGTCGTCTAACACTGAAGCTTTCTTT. This sequence encodes CASSLVSSNTEAFF.

This chain connects TRBV29-1 to TRBJ2-1; D remains ambiguous. Germline lookup yields CDR1 SQVTM and CDR2 ANQGSEA. CDR3 size: 11 residues. V shed 6 bases and J shed 9 bases, with 12 bases lying between them. The CDR3 here is CSVLKGGEQFF. The CDR3 region has the DNA TGCAGCGTCCTTAAGGGTGGTGAGCAGTTCTTC.

The rearrangement uses TRBV7-9 and TRBJ2-7; D uncertain. CDR3 length equals 17 residues. Germline CDR1 and CDR2: SEHNR and FQNEAQ (reference sequence). With 0 bases removed from V and 0 bases from J, the gap between germline ends came to 15 bases. The CDR3 reads CASSLAPTYTDSYEQYV. The CDR3, as DNA: TGTGCCAGCAGCTTAGCCCCGACATATACCGACTCCTACGAGCAGTACGTC.

This clone occurred a few times. This chain uses TRBV7-3 with TRBJ1-2; 7 bases map to TRBD1. This CDR3 region has 15 residues. The trim removed 3 bases at V and 8 bases at J, leaving 12 bases unmatched. From germline, CDR1 is SGHTA and CDR2 FQGTGA. This CDR3 reads CASSLTGTAGEGYTF. The CDR3, as DNA: TGTGCCAGCAGCTTGACAGGGACCGCCGGGGAAGGCTACACCTTC.

This rearrangement joins TRBV6-2 or TRBV6-3 to TRBJ1-1; D gene uncertain. Germline V lookup: CDR1 MNHEY, CDR2 SVGEGT. This CDR3 region has 12 residues. V was shortened by 1 base and J by 4 bases, with 4 bases between the two germline ends. This chain's CDR3 is CASSYLGTEAFF. The DNA for the CDR3 is TGTGCCAGCAGTTACTTGGGCACTGAAGCTTTCTTT.

The rearrangement links TRBV2 to TRBJ2-7, with TRBD2 as a possible D gene (6 bases). The CDR3 extends over 13 amino acids. From germline, CDR1 is SNHLY and CDR2 FYNNEI. Trimming left V 7 bases short and J 1 base short, with 11 bases between. This CDR3 reads CASTTGTSYEQYF. The DNA of the CDR3 is TGTGCCAGCACCACCGGGACTTCCTACGAGCAGTACTTC.

This clone was picked up one time. The V and J genes are TRBV6-5 and TRBJ1-5, with unresolved D. Trimming left V 6 bases short and J 2 bases short, with 8 bases between. CDR1 is MNHEY, CDR2 SVGAGI, per germline. The CDR3 is 13 residues long. CDR3 sequence (DNA): TGTGCCAGCAGCACCTGGGGCAATCAGCCCCAGCATTTT. This translates into CASSTWGNQPQHF.

The V and J genes are TRBV11-1 and TRBJ2-1; maybe TRBD1 (6 bases). The CDR3 has 13 residues. Looked up from germline, CDR1 is SGHAT and CDR2 is FQDESV (reference sequence). V shed 5 bases and J shed 8 bases, with 13 bases lying between them. In nucleotides, the CDR3 is TGTGCCAGCAGCAAAGGACAGTGGCATGAGCAGTTCTTC. Translating gives CASSKGQWHEQFF.

V is TRBV3-1 (or the pseudogene TRBV3-2) and J is TRBJ2-1; possibly TRBD1 for D (6 bases). The CDR3 runs 16 residues. CDR1 is LGHDT and CDR2 is YNNKEL in the germline V gene (reference sequence). V lost 4 bases and J lost 7, with 20 bases in between. CDR3 DNA: TGTGCCAGCAGCCGCCACCAGGGGCGGAAGCCTAATGAGCAGTTCTTC. Its protein product is CASSRHQGRKPNEQFF.

The chain is built from TRBV27 and TRBJ1-1, with D unclear. This CDR3 has 14 residues. Germline CDR1 reads MNHEY; CDR2 reads SMNVEV (reference sequence). Deletions cut 3 bases from V and 5 bases from J, with 13 bases between. The CDR3 reads CASSFLGMGTEAFF. As DNA, the CDR3 is TGTGCCAGCAGTTTTTTAGGGATGGGAACTGAAGCTTTCTTT.

The rearrangement uses TRBV2 and TRBJ2-1, with TRBD2 matching over 15 bases. The CDR3 has 19 amino acids. Germline loops: CDR1 SNHLY, CDR2 FYNNEI. V lost 3 bases and J lost 4; bases outside the gene matches: 10. CDR3 in amino acids: CASSEGLAGGQPVYNEQFF. Here the CDR3 DNA reads TGTGCCAGCAGTGAGGGACTAGCGGGGGGCCAACCGGTGTACAATGAGCAGTTCTTC.

The genes are TRBV4-2 and TRBJ1-5; TRBD1 agrees at 7 bases. Germline trimming cut 0 bases from V and 7 bases from J; bases unmatched to any gene: 6. The germline CDR1 and CDR2 sequences are LGHNA and YNFKEQ. The length of the CDR3 is 15 residues. This CDR3 reads CASSQDWTGSQPQHF. The CDR3 region has the DNA TGTGCCAGCAGCCAAGATTGGACAGGCTCCCAGCCCCAGCATTTT.

The chain employs TRBV27 and TRBJ2-7; 8 nucleotides match TRBD2. Trimming took 0 bases from V and 3 from J; bases not matched to a gene: 4. The V gene's germline CDR1 is MNHEY and CDR2 SMNVEV (reference sequence). This CDR3 comprises 15 residues. CDR3 sequence reads: CASSLSLAGYYEQYF. CDR3 nucleotide sequence: TGTGCCAGCAGTTTATCGCTAGCGGGCTACTACGAGCAGTACTTC.

The rearrangement joins TRBV5-3 to TRBJ1-2; possible D gene TRBD1, 5 bases. TRBV5-3 is labeled an ORF, and its function is uncertain. The CDR3 is 14 amino acids. Trimming took off 2 bases at V and 5 bases at J, with 13 bases between the two ends. CDR3: CARSFPTETYGYTF. CDR3 DNA: TGTGCCAGAAGCTTTCCGACAGAGACTTATGGCTACACCTTC.

The chain links TRBV19 to TRBJ1-2, with D unclear. The V and J ends lost 4 bases and 6 bases respectively, with 9 bases between them. Germline V gene sequence: CDR1 LNHDA, CDR2 SQIVND (reference sequence). CDR3 length: 12 amino acids. This chain's CDR3 is CASSTEFNGYTF. DNA of the CDR3: TGTGCCAGTAGTACAGAGTTCAATGGCTACACCTTC.